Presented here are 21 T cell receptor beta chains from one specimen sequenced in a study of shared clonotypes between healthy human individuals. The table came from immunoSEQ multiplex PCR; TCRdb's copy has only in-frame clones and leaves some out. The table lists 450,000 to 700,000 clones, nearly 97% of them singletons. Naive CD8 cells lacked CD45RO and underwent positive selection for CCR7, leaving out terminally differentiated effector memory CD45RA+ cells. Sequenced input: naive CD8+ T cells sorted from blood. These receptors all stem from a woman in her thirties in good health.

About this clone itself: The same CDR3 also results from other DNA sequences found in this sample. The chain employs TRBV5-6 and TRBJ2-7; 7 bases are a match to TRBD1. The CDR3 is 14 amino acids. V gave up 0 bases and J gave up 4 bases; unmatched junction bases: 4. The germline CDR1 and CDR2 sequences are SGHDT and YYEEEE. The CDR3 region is CASSLGDRPYEQYF. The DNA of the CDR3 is TGTGCCAGCAGCTTGGGGGACAGACCATACGAGCAGTACTTC.

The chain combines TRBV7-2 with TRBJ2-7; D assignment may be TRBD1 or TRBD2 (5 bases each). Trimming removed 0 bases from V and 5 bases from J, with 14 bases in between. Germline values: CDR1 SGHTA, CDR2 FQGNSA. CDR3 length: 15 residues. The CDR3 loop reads CASSLARGIIHEQYF. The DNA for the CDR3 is TGTGCCAGCAGCTTAGCGAGGGGAATTATCCACGAGCAGTACTTC.

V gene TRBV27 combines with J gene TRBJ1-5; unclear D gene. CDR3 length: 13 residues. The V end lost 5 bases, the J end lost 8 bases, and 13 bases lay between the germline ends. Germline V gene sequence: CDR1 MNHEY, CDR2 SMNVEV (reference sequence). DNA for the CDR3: TGTGCCAGCAGTCCAGACCGGGATGAGCCCCAGCATTTT. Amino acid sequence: CASSPDRDEPQHF.

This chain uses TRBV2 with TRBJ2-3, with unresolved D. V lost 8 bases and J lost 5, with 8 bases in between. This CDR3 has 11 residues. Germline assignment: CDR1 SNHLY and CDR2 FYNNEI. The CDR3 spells CASAGIDTQYF. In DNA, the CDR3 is TGTGCCAGCGCAGGTATAGATACGCAGTATTTT.

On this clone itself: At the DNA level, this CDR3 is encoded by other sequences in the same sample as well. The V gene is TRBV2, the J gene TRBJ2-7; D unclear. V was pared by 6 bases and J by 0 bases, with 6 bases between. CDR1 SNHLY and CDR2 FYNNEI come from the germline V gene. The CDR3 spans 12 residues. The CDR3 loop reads CASRTSSYEQYF. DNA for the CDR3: TGTGCCAGCAGGACGTCCTCCTACGAGCAGTACTTC.

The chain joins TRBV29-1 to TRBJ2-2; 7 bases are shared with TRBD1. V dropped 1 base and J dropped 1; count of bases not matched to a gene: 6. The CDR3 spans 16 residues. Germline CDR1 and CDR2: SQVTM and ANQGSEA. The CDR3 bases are TGCAGCGTTGAAGGTCTACAGGGGTTGAACACCGGGGAGCTGTTTTTT. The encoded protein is CSVEGLQGLNTGELFF.

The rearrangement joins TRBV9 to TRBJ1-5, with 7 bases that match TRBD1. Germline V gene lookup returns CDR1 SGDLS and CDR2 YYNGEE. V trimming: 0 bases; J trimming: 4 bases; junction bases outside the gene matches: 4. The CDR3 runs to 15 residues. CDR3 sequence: CASSVGGQYNQPQHF. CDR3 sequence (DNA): TGTGCCAGCAGCGTAGGGGGACAGTATAATCAGCCCCAGCATTTT.

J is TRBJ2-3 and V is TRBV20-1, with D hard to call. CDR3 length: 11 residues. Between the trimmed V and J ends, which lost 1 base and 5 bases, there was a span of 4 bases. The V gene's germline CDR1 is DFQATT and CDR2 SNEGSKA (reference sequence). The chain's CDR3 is CSARVVDTQYF. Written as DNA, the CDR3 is TGCAGTGCTAGAGTAGTAGATACGCAGTATTTT.

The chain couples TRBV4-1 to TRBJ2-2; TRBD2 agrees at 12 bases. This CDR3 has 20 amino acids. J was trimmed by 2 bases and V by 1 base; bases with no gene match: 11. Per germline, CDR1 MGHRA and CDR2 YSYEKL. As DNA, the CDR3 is TGCGCCAGCAGCCAAGGATTCCGACTAGCGGGAGTCCTCAACACCGGGGAGCTGTTTTTT. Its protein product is CASSQGFRLAGVLNTGELFF.

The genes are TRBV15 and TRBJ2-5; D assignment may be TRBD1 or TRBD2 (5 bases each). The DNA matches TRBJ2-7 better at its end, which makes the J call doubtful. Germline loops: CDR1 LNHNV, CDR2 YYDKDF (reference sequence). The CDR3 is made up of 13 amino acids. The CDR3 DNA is TGTGCCACCAGCAGAGAGGGGGCCTACGAGCAGTACTTC. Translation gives CATSREGAYEQYF.

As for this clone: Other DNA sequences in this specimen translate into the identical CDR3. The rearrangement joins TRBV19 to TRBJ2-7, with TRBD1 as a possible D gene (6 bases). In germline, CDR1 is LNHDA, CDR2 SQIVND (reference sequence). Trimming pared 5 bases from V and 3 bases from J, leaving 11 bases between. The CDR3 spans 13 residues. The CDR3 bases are TGTGCCAGTAGTCTACAGGGAGACTACGAGCAGTACTTC. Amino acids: CASSLQGDYEQYF.

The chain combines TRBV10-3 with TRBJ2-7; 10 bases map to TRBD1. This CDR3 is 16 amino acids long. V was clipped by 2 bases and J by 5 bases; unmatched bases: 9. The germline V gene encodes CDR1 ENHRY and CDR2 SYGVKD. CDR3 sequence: CAISEGAGTGDNEQYF. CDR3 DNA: TGTGCCATCAGTGAGGGGGCCGGGACAGGGGATAACGAGCAGTACTTC.

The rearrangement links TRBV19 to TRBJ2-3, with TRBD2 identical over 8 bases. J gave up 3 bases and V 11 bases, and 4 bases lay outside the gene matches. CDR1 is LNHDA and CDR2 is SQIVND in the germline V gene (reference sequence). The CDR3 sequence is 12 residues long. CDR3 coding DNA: TGTGCCTCGGGGGGGGATACAGATACGCAGTATTTT. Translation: CASGGDTDTQYF.

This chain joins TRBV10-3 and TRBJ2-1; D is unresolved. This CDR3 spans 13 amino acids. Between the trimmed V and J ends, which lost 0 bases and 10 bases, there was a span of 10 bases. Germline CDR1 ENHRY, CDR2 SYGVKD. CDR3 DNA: TGTGCCATCAGTGAGTCGAAGTGGGAAGAGCAGTTCTTC. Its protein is CAISESKWEEQFF.

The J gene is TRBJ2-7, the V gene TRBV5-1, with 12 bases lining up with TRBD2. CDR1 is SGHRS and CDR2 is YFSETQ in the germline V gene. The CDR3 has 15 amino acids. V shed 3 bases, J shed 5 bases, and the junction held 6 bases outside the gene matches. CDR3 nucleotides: TGCGCCAGCAGCTACCGGACTAGCGGGAACCACGAGCAGTACTTC. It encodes CASSYRTSGNHEQYF.

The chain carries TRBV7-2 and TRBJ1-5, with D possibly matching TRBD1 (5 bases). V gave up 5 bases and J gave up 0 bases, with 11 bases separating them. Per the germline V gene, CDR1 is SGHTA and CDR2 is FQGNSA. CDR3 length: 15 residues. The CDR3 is CASSQTVHSNQPQHF. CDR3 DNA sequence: TGTGCCAGCAGCCAGACAGTACATAGCAATCAGCCCCAGCATTTT.

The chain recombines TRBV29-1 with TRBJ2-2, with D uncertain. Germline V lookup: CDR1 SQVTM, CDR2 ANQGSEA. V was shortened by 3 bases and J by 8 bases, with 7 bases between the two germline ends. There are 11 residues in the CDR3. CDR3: CSVENWGELFF. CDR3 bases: TGCAGCGTTGAGAATTGGGGGGAGCTGTTTTTT.

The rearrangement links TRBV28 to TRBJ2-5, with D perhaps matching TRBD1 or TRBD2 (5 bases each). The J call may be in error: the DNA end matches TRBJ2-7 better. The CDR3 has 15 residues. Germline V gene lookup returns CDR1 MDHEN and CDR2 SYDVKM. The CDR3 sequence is CASSRGLDNSYEQYF. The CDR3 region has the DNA TGTGCCAGCAGCCGCGGGTTGGACAACTCCTACGAGCAGTACTTC.

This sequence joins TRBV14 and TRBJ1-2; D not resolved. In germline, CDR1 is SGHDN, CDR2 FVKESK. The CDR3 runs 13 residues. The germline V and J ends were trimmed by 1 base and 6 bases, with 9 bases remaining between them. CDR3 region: CASSQGQADGYTF. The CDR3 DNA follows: TGTGCCAGCAGCCAAGGGCAGGCCGATGGCTACACCTTC.

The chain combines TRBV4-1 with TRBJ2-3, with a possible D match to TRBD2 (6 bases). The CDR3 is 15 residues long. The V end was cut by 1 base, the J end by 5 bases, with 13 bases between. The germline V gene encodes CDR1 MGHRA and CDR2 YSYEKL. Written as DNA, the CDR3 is TGCGCCAGCAGCCAAGGATCGGGAGCGGGAGATACGCAGTATTTT. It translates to CASSQGSGAGDTQYF.

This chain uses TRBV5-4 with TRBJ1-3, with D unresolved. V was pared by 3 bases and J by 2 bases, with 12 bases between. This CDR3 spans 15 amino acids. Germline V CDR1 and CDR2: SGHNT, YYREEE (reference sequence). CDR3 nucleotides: TGTGCCAGCAGCTCTCCGGGTACCCCTGGAAACACCATATATTTT. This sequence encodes CASSSPGTPGNTIYF.